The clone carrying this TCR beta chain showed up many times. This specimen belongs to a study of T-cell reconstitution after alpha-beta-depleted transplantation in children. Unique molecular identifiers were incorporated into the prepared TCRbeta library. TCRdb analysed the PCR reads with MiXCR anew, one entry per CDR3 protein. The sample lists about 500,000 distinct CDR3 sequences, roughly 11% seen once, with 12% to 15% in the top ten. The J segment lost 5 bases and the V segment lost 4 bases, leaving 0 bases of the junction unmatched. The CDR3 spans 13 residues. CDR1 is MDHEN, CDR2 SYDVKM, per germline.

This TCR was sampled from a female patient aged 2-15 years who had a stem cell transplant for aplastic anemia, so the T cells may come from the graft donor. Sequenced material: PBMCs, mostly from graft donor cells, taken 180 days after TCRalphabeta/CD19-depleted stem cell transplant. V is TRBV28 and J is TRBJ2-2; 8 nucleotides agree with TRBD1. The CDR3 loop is CASSWTGTGELFF. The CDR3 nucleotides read TGTGCCAGCAGTTGGACAGGGACCGGGGAGCTGTTTTTT.